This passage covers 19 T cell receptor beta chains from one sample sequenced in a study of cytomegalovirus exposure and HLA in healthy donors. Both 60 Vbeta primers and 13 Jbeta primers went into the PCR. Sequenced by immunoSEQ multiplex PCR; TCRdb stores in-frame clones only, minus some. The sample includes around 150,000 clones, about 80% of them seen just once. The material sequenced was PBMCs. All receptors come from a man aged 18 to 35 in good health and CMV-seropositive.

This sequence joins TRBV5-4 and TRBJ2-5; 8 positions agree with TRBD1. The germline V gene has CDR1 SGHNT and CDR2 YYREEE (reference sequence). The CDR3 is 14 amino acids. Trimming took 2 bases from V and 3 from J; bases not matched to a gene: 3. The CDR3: CASSLQGGEETQYF. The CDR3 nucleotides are TGTGCCAGCAGCTTACAGGGGGGAGAAGAGACCCAGTACTTC.

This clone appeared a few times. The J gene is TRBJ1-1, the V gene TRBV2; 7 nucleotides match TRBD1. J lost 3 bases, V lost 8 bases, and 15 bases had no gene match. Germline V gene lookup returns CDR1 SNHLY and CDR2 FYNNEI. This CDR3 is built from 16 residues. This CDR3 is CASGGRDSVAHTEAFF. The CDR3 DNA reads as TGTGCCAGCGGGGGCAGGGACAGTGTAGCGCACACTGAAGCTTTCTTT.

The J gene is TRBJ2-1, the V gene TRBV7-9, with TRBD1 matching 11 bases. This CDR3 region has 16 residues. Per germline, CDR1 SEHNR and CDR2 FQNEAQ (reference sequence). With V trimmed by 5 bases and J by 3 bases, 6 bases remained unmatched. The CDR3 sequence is CASSPRTGGGYNEQFF. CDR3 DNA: TGTGCCAGCAGCCCCCGGACAGGGGGCGGCTACAATGAGCAGTTCTTC.

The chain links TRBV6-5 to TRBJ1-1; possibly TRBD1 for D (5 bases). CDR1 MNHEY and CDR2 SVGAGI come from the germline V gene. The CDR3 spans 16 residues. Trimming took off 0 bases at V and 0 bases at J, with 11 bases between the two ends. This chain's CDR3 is CASSYSLTEMNTEAFF. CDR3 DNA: TGTGCCAGCAGTTACTCCCTGACAGAGATGAACACTGAAGCTTTCTTT.

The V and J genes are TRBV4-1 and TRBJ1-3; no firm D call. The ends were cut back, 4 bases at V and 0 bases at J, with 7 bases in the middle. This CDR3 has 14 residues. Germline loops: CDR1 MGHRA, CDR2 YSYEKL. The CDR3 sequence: CASSRATSGNTIYF. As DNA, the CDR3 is TGCGCCAGCAGCCGCGCAACCTCTGGAAACACCATATATTTT.

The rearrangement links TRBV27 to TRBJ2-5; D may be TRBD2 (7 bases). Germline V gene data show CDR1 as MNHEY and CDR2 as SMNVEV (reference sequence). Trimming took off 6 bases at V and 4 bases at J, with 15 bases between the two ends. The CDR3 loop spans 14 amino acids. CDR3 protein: CASSRRGGGETQYF. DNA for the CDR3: TGTGCCAGCAGCCGAAGGGGGGGCGGAGAGACCCAGTACTTC.

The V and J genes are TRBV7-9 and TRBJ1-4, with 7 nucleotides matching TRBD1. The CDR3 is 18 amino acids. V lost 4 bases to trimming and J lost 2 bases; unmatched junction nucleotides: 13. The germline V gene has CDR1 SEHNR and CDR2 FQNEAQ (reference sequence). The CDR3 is CASSSIATGLGTNEKLFF. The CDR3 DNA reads TGTGCCAGCAGCTCAATCGCGACAGGGCTCGGGACTAATGAAAAACTGTTTTTT.

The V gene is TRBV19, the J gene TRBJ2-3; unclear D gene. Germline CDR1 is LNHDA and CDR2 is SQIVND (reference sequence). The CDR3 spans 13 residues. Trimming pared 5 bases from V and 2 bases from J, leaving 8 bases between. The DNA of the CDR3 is TGTGCCAGTAGTCCCCCCTACACAGATACGCAGTATTTT. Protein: CASSPPYTDTQYF.

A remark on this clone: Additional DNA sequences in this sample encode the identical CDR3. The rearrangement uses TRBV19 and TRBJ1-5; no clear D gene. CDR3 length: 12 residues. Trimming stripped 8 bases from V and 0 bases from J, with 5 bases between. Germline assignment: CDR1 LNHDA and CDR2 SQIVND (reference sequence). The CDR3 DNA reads TGTGCCAGTCGGGGTAGCAATCAGCCCCAGCATTTT. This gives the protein CASRGSNQPQHF.

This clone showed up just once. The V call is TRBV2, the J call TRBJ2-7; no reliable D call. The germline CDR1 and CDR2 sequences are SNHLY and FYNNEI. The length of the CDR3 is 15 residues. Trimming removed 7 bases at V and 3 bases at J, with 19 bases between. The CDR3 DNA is TGTGCCAGCATTCAAAAAGTCGATATAGTCTACGAGCAGTACTTC. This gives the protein CASIQKVDIVYEQYF. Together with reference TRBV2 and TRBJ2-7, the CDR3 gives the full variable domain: EPEVTQTPSHQVTQMGQEVILRCVPISNHLYFYWYRQILGQKVEFLVSFYNNEISEKSEIFDDQFSVERPDGSNFTLKIRSTKLEDSAMYFCASIQKVDIVYEQYFGPGTRLTVT.

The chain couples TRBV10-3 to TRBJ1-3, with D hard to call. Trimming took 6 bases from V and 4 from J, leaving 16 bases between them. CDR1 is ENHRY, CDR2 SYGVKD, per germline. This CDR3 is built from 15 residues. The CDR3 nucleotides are TGTGCCATCAGCAAAATGACTCGGTCCGGAAACACCATATATTTT. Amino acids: CAISKMTRSGNTIYF.

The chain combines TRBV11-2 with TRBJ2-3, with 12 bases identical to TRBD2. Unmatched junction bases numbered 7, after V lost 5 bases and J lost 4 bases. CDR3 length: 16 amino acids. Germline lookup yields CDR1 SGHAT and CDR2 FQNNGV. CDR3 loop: CASSLSRLAGADTQYF. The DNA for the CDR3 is TGTGCCAGCAGCCTCTCCCGACTAGCGGGAGCAGATACGCAGTATTTT.

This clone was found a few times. CDR3 amino acids: CASSLSGVGSLYGYTF. CDR3 DNA sequence: TGTGCCAGCAGCCTGTCAGGGGTGGGATCCTTATATGGCTACACCTTC. J is TRBJ1-2 and V is TRBV7-9, with D possibly TRBD1 on 6 matching bases. Germline loops: CDR1 SEHNR, CDR2 FQNEAQ (reference sequence). The length of the CDR3 is 16 residues. V was shortened by 5 bases and J by 5 bases, with 21 bases between the two germline ends. The full variable domain, in which reference TRBV7-9 and TRBJ1-2 provide the parts outside the CDR3, is DTGVSQNPRHKITKRGQNVTFRCDPISEHNRLYWYRQTLGQGPEFLTYFQNEAQLEKSRLLSDRFSAERPKGSFSTLEIQRTEQGDSAMYLCASSLSGVGSLYGYTFGSGTRLTVV.

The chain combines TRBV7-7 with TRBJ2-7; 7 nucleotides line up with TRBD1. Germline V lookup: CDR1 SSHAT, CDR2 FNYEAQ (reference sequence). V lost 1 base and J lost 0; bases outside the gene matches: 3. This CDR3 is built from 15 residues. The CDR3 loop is CASSLGRDSSYEQYF. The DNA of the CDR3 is TGTGCCAGCAGCTTAGGCAGGGACAGCTCCTACGAGCAGTACTTC.

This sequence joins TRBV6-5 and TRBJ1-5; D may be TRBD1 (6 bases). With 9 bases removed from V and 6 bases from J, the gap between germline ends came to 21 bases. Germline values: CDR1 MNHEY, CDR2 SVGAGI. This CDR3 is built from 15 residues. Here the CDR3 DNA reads TGTGCCAGTGGGGGCGCAGACACTAGTGGTCAGCCCCAGCATTTT. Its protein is CASGGADTSGQPQHF.

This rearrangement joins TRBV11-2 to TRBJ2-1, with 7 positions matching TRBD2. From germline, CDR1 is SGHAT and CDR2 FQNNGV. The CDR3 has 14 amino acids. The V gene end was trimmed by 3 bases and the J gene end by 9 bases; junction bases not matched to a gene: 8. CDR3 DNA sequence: TGTGCCAGCAGCTTCCCCTGGACTAGAAGTGAGCAGTTCTTC. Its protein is CASSFPWTRSEQFF.

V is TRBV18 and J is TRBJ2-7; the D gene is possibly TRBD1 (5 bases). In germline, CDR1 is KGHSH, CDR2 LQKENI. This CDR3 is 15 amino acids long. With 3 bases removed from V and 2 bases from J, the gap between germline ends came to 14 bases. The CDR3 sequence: CASSPVGQVAYEQYF. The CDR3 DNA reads TGTGCCAGCTCACCGGTGGGGCAGGTGGCCTACGAGCAGTACTTC.

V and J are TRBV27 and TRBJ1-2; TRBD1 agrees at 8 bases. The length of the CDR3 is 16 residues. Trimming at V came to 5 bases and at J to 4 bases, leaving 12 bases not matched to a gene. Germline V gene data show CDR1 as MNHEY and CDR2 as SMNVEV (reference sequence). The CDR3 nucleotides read TGTGCCAGCAGTGCCTCACAGGGGGGGAATGCCTATGGCTACACCTTC. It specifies CASSASQGGNAYGYTF.

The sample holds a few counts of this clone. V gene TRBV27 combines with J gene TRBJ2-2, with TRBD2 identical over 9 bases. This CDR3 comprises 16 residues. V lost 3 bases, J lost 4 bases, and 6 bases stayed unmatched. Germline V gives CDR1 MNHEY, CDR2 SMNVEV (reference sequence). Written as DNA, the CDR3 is TGTGCCAGCAGTTTTCTGCGGGAGGGCCTCACCGGGGAGCTGTTTTTT. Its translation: CASSFLREGLTGELFF.